Listed below are T cell receptor beta chains from one sample, sequenced in a study of shared clonotypes between healthy human individuals. The data were produced by immunoSEQ multiplex PCR, yet TCRdb's version contains in-frame clones alone and is incomplete. Of hundreds of thousands of clones detected, around 67% appear once; the ten largest clones hold around 1.6%. The sequenced sample was memory CD4+ T cells sorted from blood. The receptors shown here come from a woman in her twenties or thirties in good health. CDR3s include the opening cysteine and the closing phenylalanine or tryptophan. The D gene is left open where the match is weak. Clone size, where shown, is once, few, many, or a class for clones that have expanded.

v_call: TRBV7-9
cdr3_length: 17
clone_size: once
d_call: TRBD2
j_call: TRBJ2-3
cdr3_nt: TGTGCCAGCAGCCAAGATCTGGCTAGCGGGAGAACAGATACGCAGTATTTT
cdr3_aa: CASSQDLASGRTDTQYF

v_call: TRBV2
cdr3_length: 15
clone_size: NA
d_call: NA
j_call: TRBJ1-5
cdr3_nt: TGTGCCAGCAATCGGGACGGGCCAAGCAATCAGCCCCAGCATTTT
cdr3_aa: CASNRDGPSNQPQHF

v_call: TRBV29-1
cdr3_length: 11
clone_size: NA
d_call: NA
j_call: TRBJ1-1
cdr3_nt: TGCAGCGTTTCACGGAACACTGAAGCTTTCTTT
cdr3_aa: CSVSRNTEAFF

v_call: TRBV6-1
cdr3_length: 16
clone_size: NA
d_call: NA
j_call: TRBJ2-6
cdr3_nt: TGTGCCAGCAGTGAGTCCGAAAGCTCTGGGGCCAACGTCCTGACTTTC
cdr3_aa: CASSESESSGANVLTF

v_call: TRBV7-2
cdr3_length: 13
clone_size: NA
d_call: TRBD1
j_call: TRBJ1-1
cdr3_nt: TGTGCCAGCAGCACCAGGGGGCGGAATGAAGCTTTCTTT
cdr3_aa: CASSTRGRNEAFF

v_call: TRBV5-1
cdr3_length: 16
clone_size: NA
d_call: TRBD1
j_call: TRBJ2-3
cdr3_nt: TGCGCCAGCAGCTTGGTCCCAGGGGGCGGGACAGATACGCAGTATTTT
cdr3_aa: CASSLVPGGGTDTQYF

v_call: TRBV15
cdr3_length: 18
clone_size: NA
d_call: TRBD1
j_call: TRBJ1-2
cdr3_nt: TGTGCCACCAGCAGAGCCGGGACAGGGGACCCTCGTAACTATGGCTACACCTTC
cdr3_aa: CATSRAGTGDPRNYGYTF

v_call: TRBV5-1
cdr3_length: 15
clone_size: NA
d_call: NA
j_call: TRBJ1-3
cdr3_nt: TGCGCCAGCAGCTCGACAGTTTACTCTGGAAACACCATATATTTT
cdr3_aa: CASSSTVYSGNTIYF

v_call: TRBV6-1
cdr3_length: 13
clone_size: NA
d_call: NA
j_call: TRBJ2-5
cdr3_nt: TGTGCCAGCAGCGAGGACAGAGACGAGACCCAGTACTTC
cdr3_aa: CASSEDRDETQYF

v_call: TRBV23-1
cdr3_length: 17
clone_size: NA
d_call: NA
j_call: TRBJ2-2
cdr3_nt: TGCGCCAGCAGTCAATCCCCCGAAGAGCAGAACACCGGGGAGCTGTTTTTT
cdr3_aa: CASSQSPEEQNTGELFF

v_call: TRBV15
cdr3_length: 13
clone_size: once
d_call: TRBD1
j_call: TRBJ1-2
cdr3_nt: TGTGCCACCAGCAGGGACCGGGACAGGATGGACACCTTC
cdr3_aa: CATSRDRDRMDTF

v_call: TRBV6-1
cdr3_length: 14
clone_size: few
d_call: NA
j_call: TRBJ2-3
cdr3_nt: TGTGCCAGCAGTGATCCCGTCACCGCAGATACGCAGTATTTT
cdr3_aa: CASSDPVTADTQYF

v_call: TRBV28
cdr3_length: 12
clone_size: NA
d_call: NA
j_call: TRBJ2-7
cdr3_nt: TGTGCCACCCGAGACCTTCTCTACGAGCAGTACTTC
cdr3_aa: CATRDLLYEQYF

v_call: TRBV18
cdr3_length: 17
clone_size: NA
d_call: NA
j_call: TRBJ2-1
cdr3_nt: TGTGCCAGCTCACCCCTTGGACAGTCGAGCTCCTACAATGAGCAGTTCTTC
cdr3_aa: CASSPLGQSSSYNEQFF

v_call: TRBV18
cdr3_length: 17
clone_size: NA
d_call: TRBD2
j_call: TRBJ2-7
cdr3_nt: TGTGCCAGCTCACCACTAGGCAAGGCGGGAGTAGCCCCCGAGCAGTACTTC
cdr3_aa: CASSPLGKAGVAPEQYF

v_call: TRBV29-1
cdr3_length: 14
clone_size: once
d_call: TRBD2
j_call: TRBJ2-2
cdr3_nt: TGCAGCGTTGCGGGGGGGACATTCACCGGGGAGCTGTTTTTT
cdr3_aa: CSVAGGTFTGELFF

v_call: TRBV27
cdr3_length: 18
clone_size: once
d_call: NA
j_call: TRBJ1-1
cdr3_nt: TGTGCCAGCAGTTTGAGACACGGGGGACCCTCCACGAACACTGAAGCTTTCTTT
cdr3_aa: CASSLRHGGPSTNTEAFF

v_call: TRBV10-3
cdr3_length: 15
clone_size: NA
d_call: NA
j_call: TRBJ2-5
cdr3_nt: TGTGCCATCAGTGAGGGGGACTCGACTAGTTGGGCCCAGTACTTC
cdr3_aa: CAISEGDSTSWAQYF

v_call: TRBV10-1
cdr3_length: 13
clone_size: NA
d_call: NA
j_call: TRBJ1-3
cdr3_nt: TGCGCCAGCAGTGAAGGGGCTGGAAACACCATATATTTT
cdr3_aa: CASSEGAGNTIYF

v_call: TRBV29-1
cdr3_length: 14
clone_size: NA
d_call: NA
j_call: TRBJ2-3
cdr3_nt: TGCAGCGTGTCTGGGTCAGTCCGCACAGATACGCAGTATTTT
cdr3_aa: CSVSGSVRTDTQYF

v_call: TRBV28
cdr3_length: 15
clone_size: NA
d_call: NA
j_call: TRBJ2-2
cdr3_nt: TGTGCCAGCAGTTTGCGACGGGGGAACACCGGGGAGCTGTTTTTT
cdr3_aa: CASSLRRGNTGELFF

v_call: TRBV6-6
cdr3_length: 15
clone_size: NA
d_call: NA
j_call: TRBJ2-7
cdr3_nt: TGTGCCAGCAGTTACTCTGGGGGGCTCGTTGGGGAGCAGTACTTC
cdr3_aa: CASSYSGGLVGEQYF

v_call: TRBV19
cdr3_length: 14
clone_size: NA
d_call: NA
j_call: TRBJ2-5
cdr3_nt: TGTGCCAGTAGTTCCGGGACGGCCCAAGAGACCCAGTACTTC
cdr3_aa: CASSSGTAQETQYF

v_call: TRBV11-2
cdr3_length: 15
clone_size: once
d_call: NA
j_call: TRBJ2-5
cdr3_nt: TGTGCCAGCAGCTTGGGACGGCGCGGGCAAGAGACCCAGTACTTC
cdr3_aa: CASSLGRRGQETQYF

v_call: TRBV28
cdr3_length: 12
clone_size: NA
d_call: NA
j_call: TRBJ1-1
cdr3_nt: TGTGCCAGCAGGGTCAGGGAAACTGAAGCTTTCTTT
cdr3_aa: CASRVRETEAFF

v_call: TRBV28
cdr3_length: 18
clone_size: NA
d_call: TRBD1
j_call: TRBJ1-5
cdr3_nt: TGTGCCAGCAGCCCGGGACAGGGGTTGGGCTCTATTGATCAGCCCCAGCATTTT
cdr3_aa: CASSPGQGLGSIDQPQHF

v_call: TRBV5-1
cdr3_length: 15
clone_size: NA
d_call: TRBD2
j_call: TRBJ2-1
cdr3_nt: TGCGCCAGCAGCTTTTTAGCGGGGGGGAACAATGAGCAGTTCTTC
cdr3_aa: CASSFLAGGNNEQFF

v_call: TRBV2
cdr3_length: 11
clone_size: NA
d_call: TRBD2
j_call: TRBJ2-1
cdr3_nt: TGTGCCAGCAGTCAAGCGGGAGGTTCCTTCTTC
cdr3_aa: CASSQAGGSFF

v_call: TRBV5-1
cdr3_length: 11
clone_size: NA
d_call: NA
j_call: TRBJ2-1
cdr3_nt: TGCGCCAGCAGCTTCGGGGTTGAGCAGTTCTTC
cdr3_aa: CASSFGVEQFF

v_call: TRBV19
cdr3_length: 14
clone_size: few
d_call: NA
j_call: TRBJ1-1
cdr3_nt: TGTGCCAGTAGTATGATCGGAGGGGACACTGAAGCTTTCTTT
cdr3_aa: CASSMIGGDTEAFF

v_call: TRBV4-1
cdr3_length: 14
clone_size: NA
d_call: NA
j_call: TRBJ2-3
cdr3_nt: TGCGCCAGCAGCCAAGTCCCGCGGACAGATACGCAGTATTTT
cdr3_aa: CASSQVPRTDTQYF

v_call: TRBV5-1
cdr3_length: 15
clone_size: NA
d_call: TRBD1
j_call: TRBJ1-2
cdr3_nt: TGCGCCAGCAGCAGGGGACAGGGGATGGACTATGGCTACACCTTC
cdr3_aa: CASSRGQGMDYGYTF

v_call: TRBV6-1
cdr3_length: 14
clone_size: few
d_call: NA
j_call: TRBJ2-2
cdr3_nt: TGTGCCAGCAGTGGGGTAGTTAACACCGGGGAGCTGTTTTTT
cdr3_aa: CASSGVVNTGELFF

v_call: TRBV18
cdr3_length: 16
clone_size: NA
d_call: NA
j_call: TRBJ2-1
cdr3_nt: TGTGCCAGCTCACCAGGAATCCGGGGAGTTTCCGATGAGCAGTTCTTC
cdr3_aa: CASSPGIRGVSDEQFF

v_call: TRBV11-3
cdr3_length: 13
clone_size: once
d_call: NA
j_call: TRBJ2-1
cdr3_nt: TGTGCCAGCAGCTTAGAGTGGGATGGGGAGCAGTTCTTC
cdr3_aa: CASSLEWDGEQFF

v_call: TRBV27
cdr3_length: 15
clone_size: NA
d_call: NA
j_call: TRBJ1-4
cdr3_nt: TGTGCCAGCAGTTTCCACCGAGCAACTAATGAAAAACTGTTTTTT
cdr3_aa: CASSFHRATNEKLFF

v_call: TRBV4-1
cdr3_length: 15
clone_size: NA
d_call: TRBD1
j_call: TRBJ2-3
cdr3_nt: TGCGCCAGCAGCCAAGGGACAGGGATCTCAGATACGCAGTATTTT
cdr3_aa: CASSQGTGISDTQYF

v_call: TRBV19
cdr3_length: 16
clone_size: NA
d_call: TRBD1
j_call: TRBJ2-7
cdr3_nt: TGTGCCAGTAGTATAACACATCGGGGGACAGGGGGCGAGCAGTACTTC
cdr3_aa: CASSITHRGTGGEQYF

v_call: TRBV4-2
cdr3_length: 18
clone_size: many
d_call: NA
j_call: TRBJ2-1
cdr3_nt: TGTGCCAGCAGCCAAGACCCCCCCCCAGCGGCCGCCGTGGGTGAGCAGTTCTTC
cdr3_aa: CASSQDPPPAAAVGEQFF

v_call: TRBV9
cdr3_length: 14
clone_size: few
d_call: NA
j_call: TRBJ1-5
cdr3_nt: TGTGCCAGCAGCTCCGGGGCGGGCAATCAGCCCCAGCATTTT
cdr3_aa: CASSSGAGNQPQHF

v_call: TRBV4-1
cdr3_length: 16
clone_size: NA
d_call: TRBD1
j_call: TRBJ1-4
cdr3_nt: TGCGCCAGCAGCCGGGGACAGGGGGCGATTAATGAAAAACTGTTTTTT
cdr3_aa: CASSRGQGAINEKLFF

v_call: TRBV5-6
cdr3_length: 13
clone_size: NA
d_call: NA
j_call: TRBJ2-7
cdr3_nt: TGTGCCAGCAGCTTGACTAGCTCCTACGAGCAGTACTTC
cdr3_aa: CASSLTSSYEQYF

v_call: TRBV18
cdr3_length: 18
clone_size: NA
d_call: TRBD2
j_call: TRBJ2-3
cdr3_nt: TGTGCCAGCTCACCTCGGACTAGCGGGAGTGGGGGCACAGATACGCAGTATTTT
cdr3_aa: CASSPRTSGSGGTDTQYF

v_call: TRBV6-1
cdr3_length: 14
clone_size: once
d_call: NA
j_call: TRBJ1-5
cdr3_nt: TGTGCCAGCAGTGGAGGGGGTAGCAATCAGCCCCAGCATTTT
cdr3_aa: CASSGGGSNQPQHF

v_call: TRBV5-1
cdr3_length: 14
clone_size: NA
d_call: NA
j_call: TRBJ2-2
cdr3_nt: TGCGCCAGCAGCTTGGGGGAGAACACCGGGGAGCTGTTTTTT
cdr3_aa: CASSLGENTGELFF

v_call: TRBV5-8
cdr3_length: 15
clone_size: few
d_call: NA
j_call: TRBJ1-1
cdr3_nt: TGTGCCAGCAGCCCTCAGTGGGGGGGAGGCACTGAAGCTTTCTTT
cdr3_aa: CASSPQWGGGTEAFF

v_call: TRBV21-1
cdr3_length: 15
clone_size: NA
d_call: NA
j_call: TRBJ2-3
cdr3_nt: TGTGCCAGCATTGGGTGTAGCGGGAGAACAGATACGCAGTATTTT
cdr3_aa: CASIGCSGRTDTQYF

v_call: TRBV30
cdr3_length: 13
clone_size: NA
d_call: NA
j_call: TRBJ2-7
cdr3_nt: TGTGCCTGGAGTGGACAACCGAAGCACGAGCAGTACTTC
cdr3_aa: CAWSGQPKHEQYF

v_call: TRBV6-1
cdr3_length: 15
clone_size: NA
d_call: TRBD1
j_call: TRBJ1-1
cdr3_nt: TGTGCCAGCAGTGCCGTCGGACAGGGGGCCACTGAAGCTTTCTTT
cdr3_aa: CASSAVGQGATEAFF